Reported below is one T cell receptor beta chain. What it binds is not known. There are 17 residues in the CDR3. From germline, CDR1 is MGHRA and CDR2 YSYEKL. V was cut by 0 bases and J by 0 bases, with 12 bases left in between. The study ran its PCR with 60 Vbeta and 13 Jbeta primers. This table comes from immunoSEQ multiplex PCR, and its TCRdb copy is limited to in-frame clones, with some not included. The sample includes 75,000 to 100,000 clones, under 75% of them seen just once. These data are taken from a study of cytomegalovirus exposure and HLA in healthy donors. At the level of the study: There were 88 million or so unique TCRs (from HLA-typed donors) in an early data release.

Study conclusions and caveats: By a later analysis, the bulk of CMV-associated TCR beta chains appeared HLA-restricted. Clonal expansion was found to be greater in HLA-associated TCR beta chains than in equally common others in a later analysis. Later analysis suggested links between common viral pathogens and several top significant clusters.

The sequencing sample was made of PBMCs. This chain joins TRBV4-1 and TRBJ2-1; D is unclear. This receptor was identified in a female donor in good health and CMV-seronegative. The CDR3 protein is CASSQDNGASSYNEQFF. Here the CDR3 DNA reads TGCGCCAGCAGCCAAGATAATGGAGCAAGCTCCTACAATGAGCAGTTCTTC.